This TCR beta chain was recorded in a study of human T cells and chemical hapten exposure. Study background: The study lasted about 24 weeks, and patients were dosed weekly with diphenylcyclopropenone on the scalp throughout.

Methods used by the authors: A per-sample median of roughly 96,000 TCRs was observed, with a range of roughly 20,000 to 750,000. TCRdb reprocessed the RACE reads with MiXCR, giving one entry per CDR3 protein. These V and J calls are TCRdb output, not the study's own analysis. The table shows fewer than 140,000 distinct CDR3 sequences, with around 12% occurring only once. The time point: pre-sensitization, week 0. Treatment of the sample: therapeutic diphenylcyclopropenone sensitization with weekly scalp DPC. The trim removed 10 bases at V and 0 bases at J, leaving 8 bases unmatched. From germline, CDR1 is LNHDA and CDR2 SQIVND (reference sequence). The CDR3 spans 15 residues.

The specimen comprised whole blood, sampled in connection with sensitization to the hapten diphenylcyclopropenone (DPC). This sequence joins TRBV19 and TRBJ1-3, with 8 bases that match TRBD1. The sequence came from a woman aged 45-60 years with alopecia areata. Some clones in this sample may be carry-over from other donors' samples. The CDR3 DNA sequence: TGTGCCACCCGGGACAGGCCGAACTCTGGAAACACCATATATTTT. As protein: CATRDRPNSGNTIYF.